Shown below are 18 T cell receptor beta chains from a single sample sequenced in a study of blood T cell repertoires in COVID-19. Data came from immunoSEQ multiplex PCR; TCRdb stores just in-frame clones and leaves some out. Altogether 170,000 or so clones are present, about 87% being singletons, with the ten largest covering around 13%. Sample: peripheral blood. The receptor source for this set is a woman in her 70s with COVID-19, enrolled during active disease.

This clone was recorded only once. The chain has TRBV28 and TRBJ2-1; 8 nucleotides agree with TRBD2. V dropped 5 bases and J dropped 16; count of bases not matched to a gene: 10. CDR3 length: 12 residues. In germline, CDR1 is MDHEN, CDR2 SYDVKM. The DNA of the CDR3 is TGTGCCAGCAGTCTAACCGGGACTAGGCCTTTCTTC. It is translated as CASSLTGTRPFF.

The chain couples TRBV6-5 to TRBJ1-1; D possibly corresponds to TRBD1 (6 bases). Germline CDR1 and CDR2: MNHEY and SVGAGI. V dropped 5 bases and J dropped 0 bases, with 10 bases sitting between them. The CDR3 has 14 residues. The CDR3, as DNA: TGTGCCAGCAGTCGCGGACAGCTGAACACTGAAGCTTTCTTT. Translated, it gives CASSRGQLNTEAFF.

The chain uses TRBV6-6 and TRBJ1-2; D is perhaps TRBD1 (6 bases). V gave up 5 bases and J gave up 5 bases, with 12 bases separating them. CDR3 length equals 13 residues. CDR1 and CDR2 (germline): MNHNY, SVGAGI (reference sequence). This CDR3 reads CASSLDRSYGYTF. In DNA form, the CDR3 reads TGTGCCAGCAGTCTGGACAGATCGTATGGCTACACCTTC.

This clone was recorded only once. The rearrangement joins TRBV19 to TRBJ1-5; 9 bases line up with TRBD1. The CDR3 is 17 residues long. The germline gives CDR1 LNHDA, CDR2 SQIVND (reference sequence). V gave up 5 bases and J gave up 4 bases; unmatched junction bases: 12. The CDR3: CASSLQGTGRRNQPQHF. The CDR3 coding sequence is TGTGCCAGTAGTCTACAAGGGACAGGGCGACGGAATCAGCCCCAGCATTTT.

The genes are TRBV27 and TRBJ2-3; 12 bases are shared with TRBD2. Losses at the gene ends were 4 bases for V and 0 bases for J; bases not matched to a gene: 17. The CDR3 runs 21 residues. Germline V gene data show CDR1 as MNHEY and CDR2 as SMNVEV (reference sequence). The CDR3 DNA sequence: TGTGCCAGCAGTTGGCGTCCGGGACTAGCGGGTAGCCACACTAGCACAGATACGCAGTATTTT. This gives the protein CASSWRPGLAGSHTSTDTQYF.

This rearrangement joins TRBV11-1 to TRBJ2-5; 8 nucleotides align to TRBD2. After removal of 4 bases from V and 4 bases from J, the junction contained 8 bases not matched to a gene. The CDR3 length is 15 residues. The V gene's germline CDR1 is SGHAT and CDR2 FQDESV (reference sequence). The CDR3 region is CASSSKGLDGETQYF. The CDR3 DNA follows: TGTGCCAGCAGCTCGAAGGGACTAGATGGAGAGACCCAGTACTTC.

The chain has TRBV18 and TRBJ2-5; 11 bases are a match to TRBD2. CDR3 length: 14 amino acids. After removal of 3 bases from V and 4 bases from J, the junction contained 1 base not matched to a gene. From germline, CDR1 is KGHSH and CDR2 LQKENI. The CDR3 DNA reads TGTGCCAGCTCACCGCTAGCGGGAGGAGAGACCCAGTACTTC. Translation gives CASSPLAGGETQYF.

This clone was detected only once. The V gene is TRBV7-9, the J gene TRBJ2-2; D is undetermined. CDR3 length: 16 residues. Trimming took off 4 bases at V and 0 bases at J, with 12 bases between the two ends. From germline, CDR1 is SEHNR and CDR2 FQNEAQ (reference sequence). The CDR3 nucleotides are TGTGCCAGCAGCTCGACACTGACCGCGAACACCGGGGAGCTGTTTTTT. Amino acid sequence: CASSSTLTANTGELFF.

The chain combines TRBV29-1 with TRBJ1-1; D gene ambiguous. CDR3 size: 11 residues. The germline V gene has CDR1 SQVTM and CDR2 ANQGSEA. V was cut by 4 bases and J by 8 bases, with 11 bases left in between. The CDR3 region has the DNA TGCAGCGTTGGAGGGATCAGCGAAGCTTTCTTT. Its protein product is CSVGGISEAFF.

This clone was seen only once. The rearrangement links TRBV4-3 to TRBJ2-2; no reliable D call. Trimming pared 1 base from V and 3 bases from J, leaving 6 bases between. Germline V gives CDR1 LGHNA, CDR2 YSLEER. CDR3 length equals 14 residues. CDR3 DNA: TGCGCCAGCAGCCAAGGAGCCTACACCGGGGAGCTGTTTTTT. Its translation: CASSQGAYTGELFF.

This chain uses TRBV10-3 with TRBJ2-2, with 10 bases aligning to TRBD1. CDR3 length: 15 amino acids. The trim removed 6 bases at V and 0 bases at J, leaving 1 base unmatched. Germline CDR1 reads ENHRY; CDR2 reads SYGVKD. The DNA for the CDR3 is TGTGCCATCAGCGGACAGGGGGCGAACACCGGGGAGCTGTTTTTT. Protein sequence: CAISGQGANTGELFF.

The chain couples TRBV7-2 to TRBJ2-1, with D perhaps TRBD2 (6 bases). V lost 1 base and J 3 bases, leaving 13 bases between the germline ends. Germline CDR1 is SGHTA and CDR2 is FQGNSA. The CDR3 loop spans 16 amino acids. Here the CDR3 reads CASSLGSGANYNEQFF. Here the CDR3 DNA reads TGTGCCAGCAGCTTAGGATCGGGAGCAAACTACAATGAGCAGTTCTTC.

The chain has TRBV3-1 (or the pseudogene TRBV3-2) and TRBJ2-7, with 9 bases that match TRBD2. After removal of 0 bases from V and 6 bases from J, the junction contained 6 bases not matched to a gene. Germline V lookup: CDR1 LGHDT, CDR2 YNNKEL (reference sequence). This CDR3 spans 15 amino acids. The DNA for the CDR3 is TGTGCCAGCAGCCAAGATCTGCCGCGGGAGGGCGAGCAGTACTTC. It translates to CASSQDLPREGEQYF.

V usage is TRBV30 and J usage is TRBJ2-5; the match to TRBD2 covers 8 bases. The CDR3 is made up of 14 amino acids. CDR1 and CDR2 (germline): GTSNPN, SVGIG (reference sequence). The V and J ends lost 8 bases and 0 bases, in that order; junction bases with no gene match: 8. The CDR3, as DNA: TGTGCCCGGACGACTAGCGCGAACCAAGAGACCCAGTACTTC. Translating it yields CARTTSANQETQYF. Full variable domain (rest looked up from reference TRBV30 and TRBJ2-5): SQTIHQWPATLVQPVGSPLSLECTVEGTSNPNLYWYRQAAGRGLQLLFYSVGIGQISSEVPQNLSASRPQDRQFILSSKKLLLSDSGFYLCARTTSANQETQYFGPGTRLLVL.

This chain connects TRBV18 to TRBJ2-7, with 10 bases that match TRBD2. The germline V gene has CDR1 KGHSH and CDR2 LQKENI. J was trimmed by 2 bases and V by 2 bases; bases with no gene match: 3. The CDR3 spans 15 residues. CDR3: CASSPRTSGPYEQYF. The CDR3 bases are TGTGCCAGCTCACCAAGGACTAGCGGCCCCTACGAGCAGTACTTC.

The J gene is TRBJ1-3, the V gene TRBV25-1; 8 bases are shared with TRBD1. V gave up 3 bases and J gave up 1 base; unmatched junction bases: 11. The CDR3 contains 18 residues. Germline CDR1 and CDR2: MGHDK and SYGVNS. CDR3 protein: CASSDGGGRGQSGNTIYF. CDR3 DNA sequence: TGTGCCAGCAGTGATGGAGGTGGCAGGGGGCAATCTGGAAACACCATATATTTT.

This clone was recorded a few times. This chain links TRBV5-4 with TRBJ1-2; D call uncertain. Germline CDR1 and CDR2: SGHNT and YYREEE (reference sequence). This CDR3 is 13 amino acids long. V was shortened by 1 base and J by 5 bases, with 9 bases between the two germline ends. The CDR3 here is CASSLRELYGYTF. Here the CDR3 DNA reads TGTGCCAGCAGCTTGAGGGAGTTGTATGGCTACACCTTC.

The chain carries TRBV19 and TRBJ2-7; a possible D gene is TRBD2 (5 bases). V was cut by 3 bases and J by 4 bases, with 7 bases left in between. CDR1 and CDR2 (germline): LNHDA, SQIVND (reference sequence). This CDR3 comprises 12 residues. This CDR3 reads CASSISGYEQYF. CDR3 coding DNA: TGTGCCAGTAGTATCTCGGGGTACGAGCAGTACTTC.